This TCR beta chain was identified during a study of T cell repertoires in cytomegalovirus infection. Study-level information: A matching HLA type, together with CMV infection, was signaled by public TCR beta signatures. Study-level findings and limits: The cumulative frequency of public TCR beta families distinguished individuals who carried CMV together with the relevant HLA. In two of eight donors, the top clonotype was HLA-C-restricted CMV-specific.

The V and J ends lost 3 bases and 0 bases, in that order; junction bases with no gene match: 14. Germline CDR1 is SNHLY and CDR2 is FYNNEI. The CDR3 is made up of 19 amino acids. A note on this clonotype: Its cognate antigen is unknown.

Each CDR3 protein is one row after TCRdb ran MiXCR on the reads. The sample holds 250,000 to 400,000 distinct CDR3 sequences, 20% to 30% seen once. The chain uses TRBV2 and TRBJ1-5; 7 positions agree with TRBD1. The input for sequencing was cultured PBMCs, taken from culture after CMV antigen stimulation. The sequence came from a human donor in good health (CMV status not recorded). Some clones in this sample may be carry-over from other donors' samples. CDR3 residues: CASSESGQTQEGSNQPQHF. In nucleotides, the CDR3 is TGTGCCAGCAGTGAGTCGGGACAGACACAGGAGGGTAGCAATCAGCCCCAGCATTTT.